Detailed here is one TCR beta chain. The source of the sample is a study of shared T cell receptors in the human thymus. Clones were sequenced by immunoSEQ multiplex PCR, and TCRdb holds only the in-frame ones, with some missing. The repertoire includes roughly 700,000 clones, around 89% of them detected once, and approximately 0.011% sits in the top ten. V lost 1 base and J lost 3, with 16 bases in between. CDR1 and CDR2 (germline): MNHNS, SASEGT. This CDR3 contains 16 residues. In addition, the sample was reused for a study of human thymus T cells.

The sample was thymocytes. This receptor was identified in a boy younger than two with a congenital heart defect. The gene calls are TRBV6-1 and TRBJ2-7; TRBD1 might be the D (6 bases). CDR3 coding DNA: TGTGCCAGCAGTGAAGGGAGGACAGCGACGATCTACGAGCAGTACTTC. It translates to CASSEGRTATIYEQYF.